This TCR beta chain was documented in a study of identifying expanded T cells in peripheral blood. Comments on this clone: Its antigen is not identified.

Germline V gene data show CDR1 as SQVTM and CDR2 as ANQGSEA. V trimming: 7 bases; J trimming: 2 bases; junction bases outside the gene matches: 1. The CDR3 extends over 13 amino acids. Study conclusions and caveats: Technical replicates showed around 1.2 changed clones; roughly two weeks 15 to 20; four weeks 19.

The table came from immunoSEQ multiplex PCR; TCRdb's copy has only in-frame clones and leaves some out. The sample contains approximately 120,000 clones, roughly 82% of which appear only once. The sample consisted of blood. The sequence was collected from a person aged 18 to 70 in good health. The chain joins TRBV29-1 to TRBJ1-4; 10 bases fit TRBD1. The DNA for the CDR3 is TGCAGCGCGACAGGGGGCACTAATGAAAAACTGTTTTTT. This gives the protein CSATGGTNEKLFF.